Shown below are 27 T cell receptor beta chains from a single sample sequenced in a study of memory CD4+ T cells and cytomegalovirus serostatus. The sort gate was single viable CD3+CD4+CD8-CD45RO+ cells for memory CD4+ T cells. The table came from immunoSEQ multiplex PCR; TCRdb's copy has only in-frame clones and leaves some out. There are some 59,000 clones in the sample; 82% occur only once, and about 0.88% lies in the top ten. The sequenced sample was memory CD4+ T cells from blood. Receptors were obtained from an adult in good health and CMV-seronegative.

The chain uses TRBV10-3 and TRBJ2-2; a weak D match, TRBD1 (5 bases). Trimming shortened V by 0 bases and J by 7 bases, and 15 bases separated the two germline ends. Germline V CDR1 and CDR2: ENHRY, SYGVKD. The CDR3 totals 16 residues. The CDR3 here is CAISESGRALVGELFF. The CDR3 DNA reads TGTGCCATCAGTGAGTCAGGCAGGGCCTTAGTCGGGGAGCTGTTTTTT.

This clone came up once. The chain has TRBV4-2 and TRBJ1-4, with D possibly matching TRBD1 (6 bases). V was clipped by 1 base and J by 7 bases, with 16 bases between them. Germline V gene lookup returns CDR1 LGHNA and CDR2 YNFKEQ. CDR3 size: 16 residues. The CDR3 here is CASSQVLQGGGEKLFF. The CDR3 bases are TGTGCCAGCAGCCAAGTGTTGCAGGGAGGGGGTGAAAAACTGTTTTTT.

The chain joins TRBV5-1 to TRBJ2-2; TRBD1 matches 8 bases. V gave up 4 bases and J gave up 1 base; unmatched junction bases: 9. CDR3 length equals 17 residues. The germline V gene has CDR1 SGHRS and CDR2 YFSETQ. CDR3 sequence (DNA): TGCGCCAGCAGCACCTTAGTAGGACAGGGGAACACCGGGGAGCTGTTTTTT. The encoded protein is CASSTLVGQGNTGELFF.

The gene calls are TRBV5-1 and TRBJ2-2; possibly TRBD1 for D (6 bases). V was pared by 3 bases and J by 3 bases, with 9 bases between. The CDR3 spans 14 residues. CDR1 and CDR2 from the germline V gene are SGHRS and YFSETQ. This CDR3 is CASSSRTDTGELFF. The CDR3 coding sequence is TGCGCCAGCAGCTCGCGGACAGACACCGGGGAGCTGTTTTTT.

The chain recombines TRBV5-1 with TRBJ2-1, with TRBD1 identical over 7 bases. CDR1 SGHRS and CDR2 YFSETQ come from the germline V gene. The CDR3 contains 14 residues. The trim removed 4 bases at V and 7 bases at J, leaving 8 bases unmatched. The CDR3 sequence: CASSRSAGGNEQFF. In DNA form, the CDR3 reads TGCGCCAGCAGCAGGTCGGCAGGGGGAAATGAGCAGTTCTTC.

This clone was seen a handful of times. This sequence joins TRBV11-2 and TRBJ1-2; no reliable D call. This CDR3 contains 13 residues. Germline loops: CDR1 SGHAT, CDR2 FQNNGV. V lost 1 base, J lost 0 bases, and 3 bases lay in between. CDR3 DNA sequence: TGTGCCAGCAGCTTAGGGCCTAACTATGGCTACACCTTC. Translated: CASSLGPNYGYTF. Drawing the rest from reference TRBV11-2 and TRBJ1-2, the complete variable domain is EAGVAQSPRYKIIEKRQSVAFWCNPISGHATLYWYQQILGQGPKLLIQFQNNGVVDDSQLPKDRFSAERLKGVDSTLKIQPAKLEDSAVYLCASSLGPNYGYTFGSGTRLTVV.

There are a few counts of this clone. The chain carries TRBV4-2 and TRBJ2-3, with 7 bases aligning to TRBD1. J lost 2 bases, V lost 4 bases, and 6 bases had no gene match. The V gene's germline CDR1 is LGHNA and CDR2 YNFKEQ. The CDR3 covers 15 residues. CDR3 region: CASSRGQVDTDTQYF. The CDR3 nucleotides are TGTGCCAGCAGCCGTGGACAGGTAGACACAGATACGCAGTATTTT.

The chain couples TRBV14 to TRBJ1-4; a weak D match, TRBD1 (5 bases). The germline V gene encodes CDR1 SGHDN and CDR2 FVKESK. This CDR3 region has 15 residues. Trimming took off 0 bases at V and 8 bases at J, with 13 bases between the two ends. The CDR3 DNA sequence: TGTGCCAGCAGCCAAGAGGGACTGGCAACAGAAAAACTGTTTTTT. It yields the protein CASSQEGLATEKLFF.

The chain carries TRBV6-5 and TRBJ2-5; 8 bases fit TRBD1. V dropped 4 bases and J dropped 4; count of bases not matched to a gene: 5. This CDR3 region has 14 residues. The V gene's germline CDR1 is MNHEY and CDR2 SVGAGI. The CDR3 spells CASSLTGTGETQYF. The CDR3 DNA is TGTGCCAGCAGTTTGACGGGGACAGGAGAGACCCAGTACTTC.

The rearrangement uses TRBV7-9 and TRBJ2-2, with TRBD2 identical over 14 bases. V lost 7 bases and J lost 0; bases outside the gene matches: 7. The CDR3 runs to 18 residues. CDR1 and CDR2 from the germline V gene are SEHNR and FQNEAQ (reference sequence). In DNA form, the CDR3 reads TGTGCCAGCACCGGGACTAGCGGGAGTACCGCGAACACCGGGGAGCTGTTTTTT. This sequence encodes CASTGTSGSTANTGELFF.

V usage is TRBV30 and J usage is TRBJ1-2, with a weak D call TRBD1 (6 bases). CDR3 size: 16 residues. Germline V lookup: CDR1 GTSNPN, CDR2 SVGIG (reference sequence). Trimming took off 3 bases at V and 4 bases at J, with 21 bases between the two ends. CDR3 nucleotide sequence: TGTGCCTGGAGCCTAATCACAGGGATTCCCCCCTATGGCTACACCTTC. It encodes CAWSLITGIPPYGYTF.

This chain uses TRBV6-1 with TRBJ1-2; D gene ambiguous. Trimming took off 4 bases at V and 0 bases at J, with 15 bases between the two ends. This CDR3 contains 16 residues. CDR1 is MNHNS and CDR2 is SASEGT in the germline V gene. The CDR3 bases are TGTGCCAGCAGTGCCTCACAGAGCCTCACTAACTATGGCTACACCTTC. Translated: CASSASQSLTNYGYTF.

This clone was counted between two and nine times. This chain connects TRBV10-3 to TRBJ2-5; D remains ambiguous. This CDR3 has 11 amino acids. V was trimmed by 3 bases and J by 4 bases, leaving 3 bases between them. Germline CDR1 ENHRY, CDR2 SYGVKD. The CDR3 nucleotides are TGTGCCATCAGTGAACGAGAGACCCAGTACTTC. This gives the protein CAISERETQYF.

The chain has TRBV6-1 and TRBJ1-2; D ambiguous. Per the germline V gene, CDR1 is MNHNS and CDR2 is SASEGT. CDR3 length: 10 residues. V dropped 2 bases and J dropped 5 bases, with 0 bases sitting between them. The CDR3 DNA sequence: TGTGCCAGCAGTGAATATGGCTACACCTTC. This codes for CASSEYGYTF.

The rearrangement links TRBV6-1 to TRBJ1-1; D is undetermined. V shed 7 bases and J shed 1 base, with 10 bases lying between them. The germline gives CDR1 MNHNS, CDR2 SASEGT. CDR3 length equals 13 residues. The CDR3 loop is CASTSQKNTEAFF. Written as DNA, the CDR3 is TGTGCCAGCACCTCGCAGAAGAACACTGAAGCTTTCTTT.

CDR3 residues: CASSDIQDTEAFF. The CDR3 nucleotides read TGTGCCAGCAGCGACATACAGGACACTGAAGCTTTCTTT. V gene TRBV11-3 combines with J gene TRBJ1-1; maybe TRBD1 (5 bases). The V gene's germline CDR1 is SGHNT and CDR2 YENEEA. The CDR3 runs to 13 residues. V gave up 5 bases and J gave up 3 bases, with 10 bases separating them.

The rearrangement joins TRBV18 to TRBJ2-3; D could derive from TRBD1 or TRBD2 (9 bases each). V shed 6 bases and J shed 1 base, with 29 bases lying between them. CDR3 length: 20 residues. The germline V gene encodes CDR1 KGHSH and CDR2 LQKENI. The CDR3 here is CASSRAGQGAGGLRTDTQYF. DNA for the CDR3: TGTGCCAGCTCCCGAGCGGGACAGGGAGCGGGAGGCCTACGCACAGATACGCAGTATTTT.

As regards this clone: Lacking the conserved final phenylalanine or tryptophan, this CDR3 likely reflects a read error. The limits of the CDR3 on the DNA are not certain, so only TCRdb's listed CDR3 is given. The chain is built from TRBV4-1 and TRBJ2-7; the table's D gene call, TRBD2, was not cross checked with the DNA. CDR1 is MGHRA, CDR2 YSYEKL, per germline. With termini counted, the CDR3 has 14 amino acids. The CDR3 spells CASSQDATRPPLRI.

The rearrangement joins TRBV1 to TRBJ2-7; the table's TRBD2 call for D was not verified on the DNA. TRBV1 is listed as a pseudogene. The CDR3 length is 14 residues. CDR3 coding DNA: TGCACCAGCAGCCGTAGCGGGGGGGCGGGGGAGCAGTACTTC. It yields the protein CTSSRSGGAGEQYF.

The CDR3 here is CASSDPSGPQTRNEQFF. The CDR3 bases are TGTGCCAGCAGCGACCCCTCCGGCCCCCAGACTCGGAATGAGCAGTTCTTC. The rearrangement uses TRBV7-9 and TRBJ2-1, with D hard to call. Trimming removed 5 bases at V and 7 bases at J, with 24 bases between. Germline loops: CDR1 SEHNR, CDR2 FQNEAQ (reference sequence). The CDR3 consists of 17 residues.

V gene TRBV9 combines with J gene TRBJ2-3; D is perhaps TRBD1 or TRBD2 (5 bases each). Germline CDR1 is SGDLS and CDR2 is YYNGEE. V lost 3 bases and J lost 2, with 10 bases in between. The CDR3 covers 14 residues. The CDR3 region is CASSARGTTDTQYF. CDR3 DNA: TGTGCCAGCAGCGCCCGGGGCACCACAGATACGCAGTATTTT.

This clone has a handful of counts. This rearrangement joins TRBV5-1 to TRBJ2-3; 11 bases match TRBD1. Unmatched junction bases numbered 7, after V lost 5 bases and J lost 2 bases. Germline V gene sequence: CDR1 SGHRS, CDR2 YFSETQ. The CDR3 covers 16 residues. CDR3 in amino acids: CASSNWDRGDTDTQYF. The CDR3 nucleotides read TGCGCCAGCAGTAACTGGGACAGGGGGGACACAGATACGCAGTATTTT.

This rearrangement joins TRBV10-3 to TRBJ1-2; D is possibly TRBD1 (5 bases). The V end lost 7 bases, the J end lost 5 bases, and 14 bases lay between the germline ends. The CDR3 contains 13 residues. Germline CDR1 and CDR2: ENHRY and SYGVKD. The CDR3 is CAITEQGYYGYTF. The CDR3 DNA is TGTGCCATCACGGAGCAGGGTTATTATGGCTACACCTTC.

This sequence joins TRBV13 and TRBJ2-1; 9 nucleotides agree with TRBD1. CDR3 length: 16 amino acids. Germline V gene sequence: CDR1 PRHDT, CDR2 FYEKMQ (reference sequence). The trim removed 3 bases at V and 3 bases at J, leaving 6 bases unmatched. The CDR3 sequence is CASSFLGDRVYNEQFF. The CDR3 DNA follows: TGTGCCAGCAGCTTCCTCGGGGACAGGGTCTACAATGAGCAGTTCTTC.

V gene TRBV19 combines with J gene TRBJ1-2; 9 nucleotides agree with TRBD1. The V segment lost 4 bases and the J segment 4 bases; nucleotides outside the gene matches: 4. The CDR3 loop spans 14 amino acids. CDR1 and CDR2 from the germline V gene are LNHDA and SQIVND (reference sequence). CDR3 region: CASSKGDRAYGYTF. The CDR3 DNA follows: TGTGCCAGTAGTAAGGGGGACAGGGCCTATGGCTACACCTTC.

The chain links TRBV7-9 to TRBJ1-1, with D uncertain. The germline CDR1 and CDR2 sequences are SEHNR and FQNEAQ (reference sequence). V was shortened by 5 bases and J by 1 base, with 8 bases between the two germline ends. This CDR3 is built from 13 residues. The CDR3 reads CASSVHGNTEAFF. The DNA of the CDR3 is TGTGCCAGCAGCGTCCATGGGAACACTGAAGCTTTCTTT.

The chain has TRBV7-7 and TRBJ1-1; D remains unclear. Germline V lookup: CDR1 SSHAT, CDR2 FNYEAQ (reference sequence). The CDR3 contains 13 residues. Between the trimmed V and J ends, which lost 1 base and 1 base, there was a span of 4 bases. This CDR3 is CASSLGQNTEAFF. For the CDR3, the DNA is TGTGCCAGCAGCTTAGGGCAGAACACTGAAGCTTTCTTT.